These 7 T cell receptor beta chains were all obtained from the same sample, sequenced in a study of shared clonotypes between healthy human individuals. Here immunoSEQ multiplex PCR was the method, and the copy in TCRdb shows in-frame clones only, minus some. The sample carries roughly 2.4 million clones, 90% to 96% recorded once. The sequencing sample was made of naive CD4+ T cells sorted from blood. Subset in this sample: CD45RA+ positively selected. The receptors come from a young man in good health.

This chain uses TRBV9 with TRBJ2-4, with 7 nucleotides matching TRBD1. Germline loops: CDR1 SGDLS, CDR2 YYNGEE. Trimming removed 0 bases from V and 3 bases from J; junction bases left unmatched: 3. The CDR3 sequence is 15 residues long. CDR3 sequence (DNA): TGTGCCAGCAGCGTAGGCGGACAGGACAAAAACATTCAGTACTTC. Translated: CASSVGGQDKNIQYF. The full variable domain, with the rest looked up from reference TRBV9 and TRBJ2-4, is DSGVTQTPKHLITATGQRVTLRCSPRSGDLSVYWYQQSLDQGLQFLIQYYNGEERAKGNILERFSAQQFPDLHSELNLSSLELGDSALYFCASSVGGQDKNIQYFGAGTRLSVL.

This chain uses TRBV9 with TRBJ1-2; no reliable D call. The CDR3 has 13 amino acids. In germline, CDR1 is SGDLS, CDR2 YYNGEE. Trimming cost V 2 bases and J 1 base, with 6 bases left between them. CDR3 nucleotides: TGTGCCAGCAGCGTCCAGAGTAACTATGGCTACACCTTC. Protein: CASSVQSNYGYTF.

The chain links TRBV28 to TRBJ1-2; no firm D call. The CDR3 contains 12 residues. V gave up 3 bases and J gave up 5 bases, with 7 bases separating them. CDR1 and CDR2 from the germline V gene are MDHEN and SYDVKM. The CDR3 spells CASSFAEYGYTF. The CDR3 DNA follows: TGTGCCAGCAGTTTCGCAGAGTATGGCTACACCTTC.

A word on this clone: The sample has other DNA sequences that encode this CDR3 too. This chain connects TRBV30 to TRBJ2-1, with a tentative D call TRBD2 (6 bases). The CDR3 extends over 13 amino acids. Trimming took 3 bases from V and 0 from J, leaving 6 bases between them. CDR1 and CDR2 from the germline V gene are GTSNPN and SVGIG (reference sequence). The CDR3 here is CAWSGGSYNEQFF. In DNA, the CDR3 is TGTGCCTGGAGCGGGGGCTCCTACAATGAGCAGTTCTTC.

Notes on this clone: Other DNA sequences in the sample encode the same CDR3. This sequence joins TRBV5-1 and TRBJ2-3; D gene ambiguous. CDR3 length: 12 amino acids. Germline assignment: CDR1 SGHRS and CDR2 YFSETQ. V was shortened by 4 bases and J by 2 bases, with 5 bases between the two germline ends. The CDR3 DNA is TGCGCCAGCAGCCGAGACACAGATACGCAGTATTTT. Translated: CASSRDTDTQYF.

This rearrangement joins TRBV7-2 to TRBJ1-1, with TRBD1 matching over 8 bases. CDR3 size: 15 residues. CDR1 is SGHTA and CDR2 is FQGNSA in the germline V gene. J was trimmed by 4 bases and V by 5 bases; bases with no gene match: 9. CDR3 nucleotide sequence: TGTGCCAGCAGCGTCGACAGGGGCTTCAGCACTGAAGCTTTCTTT. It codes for CASSVDRGFSTEAFF.

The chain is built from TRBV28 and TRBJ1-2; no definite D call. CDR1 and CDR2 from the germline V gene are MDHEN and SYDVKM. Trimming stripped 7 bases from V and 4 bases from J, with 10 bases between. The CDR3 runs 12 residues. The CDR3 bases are TGTGCCAGCATGAGGGTAGGCTATGGCTACACCTTC. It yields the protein CASMRVGYGYTF.